The source of this TCR beta chain is a study of blood T cells in healthy people across ages. Next came a second PCR, run for about 7 to 12 cycles, which used a sample-barcoded 5' primer along with a J-beta primer mix. A single record per CDR3 protein comes from TCRdb applying MiXCR to the 5' RACE reads. The top ten clones hold 2% to 2.5% of a sample with roughly 2 million distinct CDR3 sequences, less than 50% of them seen once. A note on this clonotype: The antigen is unknown.

General study points: Diversity of TCR beta correlated strongly with naive T cell percentage.

With 6 bases removed from V and 5 bases from J, the gap between germline ends came to 22 bases. Germline V gene sequence: CDR1 MNHEY, CDR2 SVGEGT. The CDR3 consists of 16 residues. The receptor was derived from a woman aged 35 to 49 in good health. The chain links TRBV6-2 or TRBV6-3 to TRBJ2-5, with a tentative D call TRBD2 (5 bases). Input material: blood. The CDR3 coding sequence is TGTGCCAGCAGATTCGCACCGGGATCGGATAAGGAGACCCAGTACTTC. Protein sequence: CASRFAPGSDKETQYF.